A selection of T cell receptor beta chains follows, all from one sample in a study of blood T cell repertoires in COVID-19. The table came from immunoSEQ multiplex PCR; TCRdb's copy has only in-frame clones and leaves some out. The sample holds a few hundred thousand clones, approximately 85% seen once. Sequenced input: PBMCs or T cells enriched from blood (not recorded which). These receptors all come from a woman between 45 and 65 years old who had recovered from COVID-19. The CDR3 runs from the conserved cysteine through the conserved F or W. A D gene is named only where the DNA matches it firmly. Size tells how often a clone was seen (once, few, many) or the class of an expanded clone, and some rows leave it out.

>TRBV5-1|.|13|TRBJ2-1|TRBD1
TGCGCCAGCAGCCCGGGACAGGACAATGAGCAGTTCTTC
CASSPGQDNEQFF
>TRBV4-1|.|17|TRBJ2-1|TRBD2
TGCGCCAGCAGCCAAGTTAGCGGGAGTGGTATACTGAATGAGCAGTTCTTC
CASSQVSGSGILNEQFF
>TRBV5-1|.|15|TRBJ1-3|.
TGCGCCAGCAGCTTGGAGTGGCCCTCTGGAAACACCATATATTTT
CASSLEWPSGNTIYF
>TRBV5-4|.|14|TRBJ1-1|.
TGTGCCACCAACCGACAGGCTGGGAGCACTGAAGCTTTCTTT
CATNRQAGSTEAFF
>TRBV5-1|.|13|TRBJ2-7|.
TGCGCCAGCAGCCTTCGTCGGGGGTACGAGCAGTACTTC
CASSLRRGYEQYF
>TRBV27|.|16|TRBJ1-1|.
TGTGCCAGCAGTCTTATGGGTGCGGGAGGGAACACTGAAGCTTTCTTT
CASSLMGAGGNTEAFF
>TRBV5-4|.|13|TRBJ2-1|.
TGTGCCAGCAGCAGGGGGGACAGTCATGAGCAGTTCTTC
CASSRGDSHEQFF
>TRBV11-3|.|16|TRBJ2-1|.
TGTGCCAGCAGCCCCCGAGAACAGGGACCCTACAATGAGCAGTTCTTC
CASSPREQGPYNEQFF
>TRBV27|.|15|TRBJ2-7|TRBD1
TGTGCCAGCAGTCTCCGGCCGGGACAGGGTAACGAGCAGTACTTC
CASSLRPGQGNEQYF
>TRBV9|.|14|TRBJ2-3|.
TGTGCCAGCAGGCCGGACTTTAGCACAGATACGCAGTATTTT
CASRPDFSTDTQYF
>TRBV28|.|14|TRBJ1-1|.
TGTGCCAGCAGTTTAAACAGGCGGGGCACTGAAGCTTTCTTT
CASSLNRRGTEAFF
>TRBV10-3|once|16|TRBJ2-1|.
TGTGCCATCAGTGATTGGAAAGGGGTGGGAGGCAATGAGCAGTTCTTC
CAISDWKGVGGNEQFF
>TRBV6-1|.|17|TRBJ2-3|TRBD2
TGTGCCAGCAGTGATGGGGGACTAGCGGCGGCCACAGATACGCAGTATTTT
CASSDGGLAAATDTQYF
>TRBV5-6|few|13|TRBJ2-7|.
TGTGCCAGCAGCTTGGGTGGAGGTCACGAGCAGTACTTC
CASSLGGGHEQYF
>TRBV19|.|17|TRBJ2-2|TRBD1
TGTGCCAGTACCGCTACACCGGGACAGGGAGGCACCGGGGAGCTGTTTTTT
CASTATPGQGGTGELFF
>TRBV4-1|few|15|TRBJ2-7|TRBD1
TGCGCCAGCAGCCATTCCTGGACAGGGGACTACGAGCAGTACTTC
CASSHSWTGDYEQYF
>TRBV5-1|.|13|TRBJ1-2|.
TGCGCCAGCAGCTTGGATGATAGCTATGGCTACACCTTC
CASSLDDSYGYTF
>TRBV6-1|.|15|TRBJ1-1|.
TGTGCCAGCAGTGAATGGATTGGAGTGGGCACTGAAGCTTTCTTT
CASSEWIGVGTEAFF
>TRBV7-2|.|13|TRBJ1-2|.
TGTGCCAGCAGCCTGGACAGAGGCTATGGCTACACCTTC
CASSLDRGYGYTF
>TRBV3-1/TRBV3-2|few|15|TRBJ1-2|.
TGTGCCAGCAGCCAAGTAGGAGCAGATAACTATGGCTACACCTTC
CASSQVGADNYGYTF
>TRBV9|.|15|TRBJ2-1|TRBD2
TGTGCCAGCAGCGTATCAGAGGGTATCAGCGGGGTAGCGTTCTTC
CASSVSEGISGVAFF
>TRBV30|.|16|TRBJ2-3|TRBD2
TGTGCCTGGAGTGCCGGACTAGCGGGGATCACAGATACGCAGTATTTT
CAWSAGLAGITDTQYF
>TRBV11-2|.|15|TRBJ2-2|TRBD1
TGTGCCAGCAGCGCCGGGGGACAGGGGGCCGGGGAGCTGTTTTTT
CASSAGGQGAGELFF
>TRBV11-3|.|15|TRBJ2-7|TRBD2
TGTGCCAGCAGCTTGTCGGGAGGGGAGTTCTACGAGCAGTACTTC
CASSLSGGEFYEQYF
>TRBV19|.|13|TRBJ2-5|TRBD1
TGTGCCAGTAGTATCGGACAGGAAGAGACCCAGTACTTC
CASSIGQEETQYF
>TRBV7-8|.|15|TRBJ2-3|.
TGTGCCAGCAGCTTAGATGCGGGATGGGTAGATACGCAGTATTTT
CASSLDAGWVDTQYF
>TRBV28|.|15|TRBJ2-7|TRBD1
TGTGCCAGCAGTTTATACCCGGGACAGGGCGGGGAGCAGTACTTC
CASSLYPGQGGEQYF
>TRBV5-4|.|16|TRBJ2-2|TRBD1
TGTGCCAGCAGCTTGTTAGGGCAGGGGGCCACCGGGGAGCTGTTTTTT
CASSLLGQGATGELFF
>TRBV4-2|.|15|TRBJ2-1|.
TGTGCCAGCAGCCAAGATTGGAGCCAAGGGGAAAGGACGTTCTTC
CASSQDWSQGERTFF
>TRBV11-3|.|18|TRBJ2-2|.
TGTGCCAGCAGCTTAGTTGCTTGGGGGCACCGGAACACCGGGGAGCTGTTTTTT
CASSLVAWGHRNTGELFF
>TRBV27|.|18|TRBJ2-1|.
TGTGCCAGCAGTCCTTGGGGTAGGGGGAGGGGGAGTTACAATGAGCAGTTCTTC
CASSPWGRGRGSYNEQFF
>TRBV28|.|14|TRBJ1-2|TRBD1
TGTGCCAGGGGGGACAGGGGACCCTTCGCCGGGGCCACCTTC
CARGDRGPFAGATF
>TRBV7-9|.|17|TRBJ1-2|.
TGTGCCAGCAGCTATGCCCGACCTCCGGGGGTTTTTTATGGCTACACCTTC
CASSYARPPGVFYGYTF
>TRBV7-2|few|15|TRBJ1-1|TRBD1
TGTGCCAGCAGCTTAGACGGGACAGGAAACACTGAAGCTTTCTTT
CASSLDGTGNTEAFF
>TRBV28|.|16|TRBJ1-5|TRBD1
TGTGCCAGCAGACGAACAGGGGGTTTAAGCAATCAGCCCCAGCATTTT
CASRRTGGLSNQPQHF
>TRBV11-3|.|16|TRBJ2-1|.
TGTGCCAGCAGCCCCCGGACAGGATCGGAGGGGAATGAGCAGTTCTTC
CASSPRTGSEGNEQFF
>TRBV5-1|.|16|TRBJ1-1|TRBD1
TGCGCCAGCAGCCCAGGGACAGGGGTGAGGAGCACTGAAGCTTTCTTT
CASSPGTGVRSTEAFF
>TRBV5-5|.|15|TRBJ2-2|.
TGTGCCAGCAGCTTGGGAGGGCCGAGGACCGGGGAGCTGTTTTTT
CASSLGGPRTGELFF
>TRBV7-9|.|13|TRBJ1-5|.
TGTGCCAGCAGCTCCTCCGGGTGGCAGCCCCAGCATTTT
CASSSSGWQPQHF
>TRBV5-1|.|16|TRBJ2-7|TRBD2
TGCGCCAGCAGCTTGGGAGCGAGCGGGAGCTCCTACGAGCAGTACTTC
CASSLGASGSSYEQYF
>TRBV5-1|.|14|TRBJ2-7|TRBD2
TGCGCCAGCAGCCCTCCGACTAGCGGATACGAGCAGTACTTC
CASSPPTSGYEQYF
>TRBV5-1|.|13|TRBJ2-7|.
TGCGCCAGCAGCTTGGATAGGAGTTACGAGCAGTACTTC
CASSLDRSYEQYF
>TRBV2|.|14|TRBJ1-5|.
TGTGCCAGCAGTGAACCCCCCCAGAATCAGCCCCAGCATTTT
CASSEPPQNQPQHF
>TRBV27|.|15|TRBJ1-1|.
TGTGCCAGCAGGCGCCAGACAGGTGGTAGCACTGAAGCTTTCTTT
CASRRQTGGSTEAFF
>TRBV28|.|17|TRBJ2-6|.
TGTGCCAGCAGTGCCACCGGCGAGGGTGCTGGGGCCAACGTCCTGACTTTC
CASSATGEGAGANVLTF
>TRBV5-5|.|14|TRBJ1-6|TRBD1
TGTGCCAGCAGCCTAGACAGGGGGTATTCACCCCTCCACTTT
CASSLDRGYSPLHF
>TRBV19|.|16|TRBJ1-3|.
TGTGCCAGTAGTACGCTCAGACTCTCCTCTGGAAACACCATATATTTT
CASSTLRLSSGNTIYF